The 4 T cell receptor beta chains listed next were all sequenced from one sample in a study of Ad26.COV2.S vaccination and SARS-CoV-2 variants (TCRdb year 2021). The library was generated by the immunoSEQ multiplex PCR assay. The source is immuneACCESS, and TCRdb retained only in-frame sequences with V and J called. Part of the clones is not carried over; for the studies checked, unresolved V genes explain less than half of this, and the remainder is unexplained. The sample table holds 350,000 to 600,000 clones, of which roughly nine tenths were seen once. Jointly, the top ten make up 1.7% of the sample. The sample's treatment or condition label is to be understood as: over 15 received Ad26.COV2.S at low or high dose, single or two shots; roughly five received placebo; per-sample allocation not given. Repertoires of vaccine and placebo recipients were sequenced from samples collected on day 63 after the first injection.

The material sequenced was peripheral blood, taken in a trial of Ad26.COV2.S vaccine versus placebo. The origin of the receptors is a person aged 18-65 years who received the Ad26.COV2.S COVID-19 vaccine or a placebo.

The V and J genes are TRBV6-5 and TRBJ2-7, with TRBD2 matching 11 bases. CDR3 size: 16 residues. V lost 4 bases and J lost 4; bases outside the gene matches: 9. Per germline, CDR1 MNHEY and CDR2 SVGAGI. CDR3 protein: CASSSPRLAGFYEQYF. The CDR3 DNA reads as TGTGCCAGCAGTTCCCCACGACTAGCGGGGTTTTACGAGCAGTACTTC.

The chain combines TRBV28 with TRBJ2-1, with D perhaps matching TRBD2 (6 bases). Germline V gene sequence: CDR1 MDHEN, CDR2 SYDVKM. V lost 4 bases and J 0 bases, leaving 13 bases between the germline ends. This CDR3 comprises 16 residues. CDR3: CASSSGLTSSYNEQFF. CDR3 coding DNA: TGTGCCAGCAGTTCAGGACTGACTAGCTCCTACAATGAGCAGTTCTTC.

The rearrangement joins TRBV6-4 to TRBJ2-3, with TRBD2 matching over 10 bases. V was pared by 5 bases and J by 1 base, with 6 bases of the junction left unmatched. CDR3 length: 16 amino acids. Germline V gene lookup returns CDR1 MRHNA and CDR2 SNTAGT. This CDR3 is CASSQTSGTGTDTQYF. The CDR3 DNA follows: TGTGCCAGCAGTCAAACTAGCGGGACAGGCACAGATACGCAGTATTTT.

The chain joins TRBV19 to TRBJ1-5; 8 nucleotides match TRBD1. Germline values: CDR1 LNHDA, CDR2 SQIVND (reference sequence). V lost 6 bases to trimming and J lost 5 bases; unmatched junction nucleotides: 12. The CDR3 contains 16 residues. CDR3 sequence reads: CASSPKGQGADQPQHF. CDR3 sequence (DNA): TGTGCCAGTAGCCCCAAAGGGCAGGGGGCCGATCAGCCCCAGCATTTT.